What follows is one TCR beta chain and its context. Assay: immunoSEQ multiplex PCR; the TCRdb copy retains only in-frame clones and omits some. This table holds some 130,000 clones, more than 80% found once. In germline, CDR1 is SNHLY, CDR2 FYNNEI. Trimming took off 7 bases at V and 14 bases at J, with 18 bases between the two ends. CDR3 size: 13 residues. The sample comes from a study of control samples from healthy donors and cancer patients. This clonotype originated in a man in his forties in good health. The chain recombines TRBV2 with TRBJ1-6; D might be TRBD1 (5 bases). The sample comprised blood. The CDR3 spells CASNPRAPKSLHF. CDR3 DNA sequence: TGTGCCAGCAACCCCAGGGCCCCCAAGTCCCTCCACTTT.